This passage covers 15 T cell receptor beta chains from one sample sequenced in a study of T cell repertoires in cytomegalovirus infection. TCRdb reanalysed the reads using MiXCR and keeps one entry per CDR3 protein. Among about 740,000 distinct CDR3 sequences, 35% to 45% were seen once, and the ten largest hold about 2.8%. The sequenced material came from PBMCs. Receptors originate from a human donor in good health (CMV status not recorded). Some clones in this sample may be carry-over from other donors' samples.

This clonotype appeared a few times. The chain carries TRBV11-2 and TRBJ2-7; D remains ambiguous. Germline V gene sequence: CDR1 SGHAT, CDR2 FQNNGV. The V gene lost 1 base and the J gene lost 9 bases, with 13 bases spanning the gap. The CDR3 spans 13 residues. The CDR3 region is CASSLVPDRGQYF. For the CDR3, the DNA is TGTGCCAGCAGCTTAGTTCCCGACCGAGGGCAGTACTTC.

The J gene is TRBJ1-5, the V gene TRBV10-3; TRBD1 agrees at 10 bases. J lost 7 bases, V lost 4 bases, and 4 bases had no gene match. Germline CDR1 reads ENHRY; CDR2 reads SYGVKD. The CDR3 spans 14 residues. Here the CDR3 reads CAISARDRGQPQHF. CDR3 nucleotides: TGTGCCATCAGTGCGCGGGACAGGGGACAGCCCCAGCATTTT.

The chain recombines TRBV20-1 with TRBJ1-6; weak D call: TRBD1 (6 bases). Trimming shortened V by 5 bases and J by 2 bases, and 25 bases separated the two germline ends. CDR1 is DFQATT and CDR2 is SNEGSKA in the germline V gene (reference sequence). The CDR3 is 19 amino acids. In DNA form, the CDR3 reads TGCAGTGCTCGACGCTGGGGGCTGACGGGGCGACCCTATAATTCACCCCTCCACTTT. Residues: CSARRWGLTGRPYNSPLHF.

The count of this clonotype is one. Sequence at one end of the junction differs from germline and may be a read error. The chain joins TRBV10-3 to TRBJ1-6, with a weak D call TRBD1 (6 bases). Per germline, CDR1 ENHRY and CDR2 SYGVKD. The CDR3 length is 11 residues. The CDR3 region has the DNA TGTTCCACCCAACAGGGTTCACCCCTACACTTT. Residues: CSTQQGSPLHF.

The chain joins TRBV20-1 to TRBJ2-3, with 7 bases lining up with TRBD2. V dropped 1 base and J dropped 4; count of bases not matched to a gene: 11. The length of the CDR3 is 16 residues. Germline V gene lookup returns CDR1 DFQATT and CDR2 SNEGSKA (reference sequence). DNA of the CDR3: TGCAGTGCTAGAGCGCGATTCTGGACTAGTGCAGATACGCAGTATTTT. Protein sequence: CSARARFWTSADTQYF.

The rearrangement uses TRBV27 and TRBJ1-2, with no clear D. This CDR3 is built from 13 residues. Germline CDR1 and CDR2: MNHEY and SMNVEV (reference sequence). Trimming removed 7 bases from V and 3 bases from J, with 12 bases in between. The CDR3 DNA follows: TGTGCCAGCAAGCGAGGCGACGACTATGGCTACACCTTC. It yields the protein CASKRGDDYGYTF.

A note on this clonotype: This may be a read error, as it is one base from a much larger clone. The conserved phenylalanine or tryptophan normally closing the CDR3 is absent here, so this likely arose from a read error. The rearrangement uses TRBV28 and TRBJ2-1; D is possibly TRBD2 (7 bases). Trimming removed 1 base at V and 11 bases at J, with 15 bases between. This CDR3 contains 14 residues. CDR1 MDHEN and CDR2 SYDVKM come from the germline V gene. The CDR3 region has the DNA TGTGCCAGCAGTTTATTGCCAGGGAGGGGGAAGCAGTTCTTA. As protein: CASSLLPGRGKQFL.

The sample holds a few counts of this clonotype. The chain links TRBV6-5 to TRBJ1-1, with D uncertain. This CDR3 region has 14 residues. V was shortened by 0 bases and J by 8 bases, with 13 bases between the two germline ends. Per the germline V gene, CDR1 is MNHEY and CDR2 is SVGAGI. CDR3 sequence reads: CASSYSSSSAEAFF. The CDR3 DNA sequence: TGTGCCAGCAGTTACTCCTCCTCAAGCGCCGAAGCTTTCTTT.

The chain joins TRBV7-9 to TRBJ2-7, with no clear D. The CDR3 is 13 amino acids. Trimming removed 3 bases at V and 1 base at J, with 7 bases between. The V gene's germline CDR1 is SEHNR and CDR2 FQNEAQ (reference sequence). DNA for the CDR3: TGTGCCAGCAGCTTTTTAGGATCCTACGAGCAGTACTTC. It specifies CASSFLGSYEQYF.

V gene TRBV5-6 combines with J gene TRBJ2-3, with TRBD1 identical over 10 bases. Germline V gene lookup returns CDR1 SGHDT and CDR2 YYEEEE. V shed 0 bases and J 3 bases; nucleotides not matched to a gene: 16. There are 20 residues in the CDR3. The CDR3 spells CASSLALPGQGSRRTDTQYF. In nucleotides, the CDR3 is TGTGCCAGCAGCTTGGCCTTACCGGGACAGGGGTCCCGGCGGACAGATACGCAGTATTTT.

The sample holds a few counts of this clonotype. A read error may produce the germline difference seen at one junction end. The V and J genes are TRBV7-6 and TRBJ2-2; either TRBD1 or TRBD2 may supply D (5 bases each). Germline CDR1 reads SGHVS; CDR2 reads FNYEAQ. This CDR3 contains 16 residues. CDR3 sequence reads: CASSLGPVISSGELFF. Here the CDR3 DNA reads TGTGCTAGCAGCTTGGGACCGGTCATCTCGAGTGGGGAGCTGTTTTTT.

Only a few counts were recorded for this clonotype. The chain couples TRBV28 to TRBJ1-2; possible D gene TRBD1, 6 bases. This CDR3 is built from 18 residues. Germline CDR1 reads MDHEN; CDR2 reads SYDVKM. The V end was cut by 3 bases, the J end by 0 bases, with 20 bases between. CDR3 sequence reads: CASSFRRSIQGTNYGYTF. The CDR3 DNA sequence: TGTGCCAGCAGTTTTCGTCGATCGATACAGGGAACTAACTATGGCTACACCTTC.

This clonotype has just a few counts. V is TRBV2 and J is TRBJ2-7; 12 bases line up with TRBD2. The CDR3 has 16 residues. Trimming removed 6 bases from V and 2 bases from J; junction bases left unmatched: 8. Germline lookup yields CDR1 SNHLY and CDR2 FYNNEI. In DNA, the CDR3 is TGTGCCAGCAGCCCTAGCGGGGGGGCCTTAGCCTACGAGCAGTACTTC. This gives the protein CASSPSGGALAYEQYF.

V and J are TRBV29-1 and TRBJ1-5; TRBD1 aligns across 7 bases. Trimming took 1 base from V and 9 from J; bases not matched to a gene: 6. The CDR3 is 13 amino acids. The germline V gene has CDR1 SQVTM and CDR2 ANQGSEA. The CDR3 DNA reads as TGCAGCGTTGAAGGACAGGGTGGGGGGCCCCAGCATTTT. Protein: CSVEGQGGGPQHF.

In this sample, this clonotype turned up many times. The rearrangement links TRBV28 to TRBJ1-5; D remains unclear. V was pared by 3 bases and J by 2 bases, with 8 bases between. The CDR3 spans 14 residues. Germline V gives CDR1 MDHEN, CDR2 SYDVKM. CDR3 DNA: TGTGCCAGCAGTTTTAAACCGGGCAATCAGCCCCAGCATTTT. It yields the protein CASSFKPGNQPQHF.